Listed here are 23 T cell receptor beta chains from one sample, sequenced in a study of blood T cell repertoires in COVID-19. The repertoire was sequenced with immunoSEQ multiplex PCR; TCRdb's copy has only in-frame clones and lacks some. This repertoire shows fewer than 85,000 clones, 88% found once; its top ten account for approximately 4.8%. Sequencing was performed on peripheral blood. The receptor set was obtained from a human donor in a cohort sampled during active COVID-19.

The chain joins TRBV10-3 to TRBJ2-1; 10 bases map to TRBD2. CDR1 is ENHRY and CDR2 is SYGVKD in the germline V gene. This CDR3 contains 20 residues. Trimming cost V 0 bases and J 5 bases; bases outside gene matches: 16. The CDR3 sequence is CAISESRAHSLAGADNEQFF. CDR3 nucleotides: TGTGCCATCAGTGAGTCGCGCGCACACTCCCTAGCGGGGGCCGACAATGAGCAGTTCTTC.

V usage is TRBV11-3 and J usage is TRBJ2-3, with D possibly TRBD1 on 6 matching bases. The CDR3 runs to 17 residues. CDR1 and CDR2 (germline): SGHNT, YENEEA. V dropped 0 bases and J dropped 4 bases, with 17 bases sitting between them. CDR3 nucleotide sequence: TGTGCCAGCAGCTTAGAGGAGGCCAGATCAGGGGCAGATACGCAGTATTTT. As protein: CASSLEEARSGADTQYF.

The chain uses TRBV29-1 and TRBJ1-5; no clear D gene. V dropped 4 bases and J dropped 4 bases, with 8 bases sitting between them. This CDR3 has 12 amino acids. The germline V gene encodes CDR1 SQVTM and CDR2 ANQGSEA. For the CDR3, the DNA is TGCAGCGTTGCCAGGCCAAATCAGCCCCAGCATTTT. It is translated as CSVARPNQPQHF.

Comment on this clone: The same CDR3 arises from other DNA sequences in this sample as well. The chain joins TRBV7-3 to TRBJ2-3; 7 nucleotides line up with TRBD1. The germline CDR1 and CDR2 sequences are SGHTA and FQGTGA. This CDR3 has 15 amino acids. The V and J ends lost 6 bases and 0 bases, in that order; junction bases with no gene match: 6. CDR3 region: CASSRAGGSTDTQYF. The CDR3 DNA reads TGTGCCAGCAGTAGGGCAGGGGGAAGCACAGATACGCAGTATTTT.

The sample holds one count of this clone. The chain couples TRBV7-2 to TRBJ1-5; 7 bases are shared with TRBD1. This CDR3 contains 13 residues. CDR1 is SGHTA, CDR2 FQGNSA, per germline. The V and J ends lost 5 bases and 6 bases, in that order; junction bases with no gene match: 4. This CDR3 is CASSQGGLQPQHF. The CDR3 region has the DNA TGTGCCAGCAGCCAGGGGGGACTTCAGCCCCAGCATTTT.

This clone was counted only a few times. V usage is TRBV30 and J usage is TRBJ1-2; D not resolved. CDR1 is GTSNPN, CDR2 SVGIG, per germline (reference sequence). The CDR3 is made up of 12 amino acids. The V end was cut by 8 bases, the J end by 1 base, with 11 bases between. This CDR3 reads CASYQINYGYTF. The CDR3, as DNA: TGTGCCAGCTACCAAATTAACTATGGCTACACCTTC. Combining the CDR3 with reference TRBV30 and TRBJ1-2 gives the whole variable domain SQTIHQWPATLVQPVGSPLSLECTVEGTSNPNLYWYRQAAGRGLQLLFYSVGIGQISSEVPQNLSASRPQDRQFILSSKKLLLSDSGFYLCASYQINYGYTFGSGTRLTVV.

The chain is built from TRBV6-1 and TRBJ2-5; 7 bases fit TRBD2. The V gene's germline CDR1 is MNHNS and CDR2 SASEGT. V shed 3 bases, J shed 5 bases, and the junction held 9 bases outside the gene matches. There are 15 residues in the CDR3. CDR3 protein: CASSDGERGEETQYF. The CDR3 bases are TGTGCCAGCAGTGATGGCGAGCGGGGCGAGGAGACCCAGTACTTC.

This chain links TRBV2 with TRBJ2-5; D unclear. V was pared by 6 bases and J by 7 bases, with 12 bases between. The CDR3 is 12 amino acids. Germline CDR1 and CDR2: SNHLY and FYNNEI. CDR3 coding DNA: TGTGCCAGCAGGACAAACGACGGGACCCAGTACTTC. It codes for CASRTNDGTQYF. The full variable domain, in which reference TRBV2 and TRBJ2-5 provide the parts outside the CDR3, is EPEVTQTPSHQVTQMGQEVILRCVPISNHLYFYWYRQILGQKVEFLVSFYNNEISEKSEIFDDQFSVERPDGSNFTLKIRSTKLEDSAMYFCASRTNDGTQYFGPGTRLLVL.

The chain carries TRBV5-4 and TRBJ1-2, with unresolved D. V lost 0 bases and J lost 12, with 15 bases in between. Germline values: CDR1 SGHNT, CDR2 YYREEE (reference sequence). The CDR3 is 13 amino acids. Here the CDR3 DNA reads TGTGCCAGCAGCTTGGATCTCGCGGGCCGGAACACCTTC. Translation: CASSLDLAGRNTF.

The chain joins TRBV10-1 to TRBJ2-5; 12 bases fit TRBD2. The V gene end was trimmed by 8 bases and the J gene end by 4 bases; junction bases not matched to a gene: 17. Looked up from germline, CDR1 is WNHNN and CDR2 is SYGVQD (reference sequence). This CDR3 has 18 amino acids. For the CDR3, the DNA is TGCGCCAGCTCCTCCTCCGGGAAGACTAGCGGGAGTTCAGAGACCCAGTACTTC. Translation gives CASSSSGKTSGSSETQYF.

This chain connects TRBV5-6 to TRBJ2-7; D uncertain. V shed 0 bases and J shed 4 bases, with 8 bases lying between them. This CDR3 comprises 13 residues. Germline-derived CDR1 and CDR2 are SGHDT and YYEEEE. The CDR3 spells CASSLESGYEQYF. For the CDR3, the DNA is TGTGCCAGCAGCTTGGAATCCGGGTACGAGCAGTACTTC.

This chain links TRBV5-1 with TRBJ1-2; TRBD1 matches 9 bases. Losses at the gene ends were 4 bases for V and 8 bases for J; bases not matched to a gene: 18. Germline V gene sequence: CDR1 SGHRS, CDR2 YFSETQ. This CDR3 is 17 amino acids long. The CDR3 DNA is TGCGCCAGCAGCCGAGAGAGTGGAGGACAGGGGCTAGGAGGCTACACCTTC. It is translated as CASSRESGGQGLGGYTF.

The CDR3 spells CASSLALGLGGELFF. The CDR3 DNA follows: TGTGCCAGCAGCTTAGCCCTCGGGTTGGGCGGGGAGCTGTTTTTT. The J gene is TRBJ2-2, the V gene TRBV11-2; D not certain. Trimming took off 1 base at V and 7 bases at J, with 13 bases between the two ends. Germline values: CDR1 SGHAT, CDR2 FQNNGV. This CDR3 region has 15 residues.

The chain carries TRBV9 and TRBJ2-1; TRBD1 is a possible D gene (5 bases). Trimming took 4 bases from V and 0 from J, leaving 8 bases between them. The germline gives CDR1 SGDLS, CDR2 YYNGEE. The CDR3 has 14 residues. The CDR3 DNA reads TGTGCCAGCAGCCTGGACATCTCCTACAATGAGCAGTTCTTC. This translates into CASSLDISYNEQFF.

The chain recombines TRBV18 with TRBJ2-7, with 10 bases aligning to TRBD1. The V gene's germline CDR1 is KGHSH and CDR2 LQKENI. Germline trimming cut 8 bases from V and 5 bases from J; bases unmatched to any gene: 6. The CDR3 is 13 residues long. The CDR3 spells CASKTGGEDEQYF. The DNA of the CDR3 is TGTGCCAGCAAGACAGGGGGCGAGGACGAGCAGTACTTC.

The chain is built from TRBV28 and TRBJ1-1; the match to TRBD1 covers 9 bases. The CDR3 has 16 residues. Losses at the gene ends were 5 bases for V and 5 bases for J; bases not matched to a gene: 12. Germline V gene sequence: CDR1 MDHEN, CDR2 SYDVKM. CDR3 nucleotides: TGTGCCAGCAGTCCCCAGGCCGGGACAGGGTGGACTGAAGCTTTCTTT. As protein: CASSPQAGTGWTEAFF.

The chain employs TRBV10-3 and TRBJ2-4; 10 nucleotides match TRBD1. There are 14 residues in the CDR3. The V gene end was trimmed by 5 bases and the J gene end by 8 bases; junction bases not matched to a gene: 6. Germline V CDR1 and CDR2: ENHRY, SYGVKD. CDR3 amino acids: CAISRQGAPYIQYF. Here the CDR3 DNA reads TGTGCCATCAGTAGACAGGGGGCGCCGTACATTCAGTACTTC.

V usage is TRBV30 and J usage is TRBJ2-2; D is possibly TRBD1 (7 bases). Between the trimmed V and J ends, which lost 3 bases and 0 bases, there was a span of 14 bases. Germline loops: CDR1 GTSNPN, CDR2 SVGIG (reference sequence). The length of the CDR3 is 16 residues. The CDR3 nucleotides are TGTGCCTGGAGAATATGGAGGGGGCCGAACACCGGGGAGCTGTTTTTT. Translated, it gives CAWRIWRGPNTGELFF.

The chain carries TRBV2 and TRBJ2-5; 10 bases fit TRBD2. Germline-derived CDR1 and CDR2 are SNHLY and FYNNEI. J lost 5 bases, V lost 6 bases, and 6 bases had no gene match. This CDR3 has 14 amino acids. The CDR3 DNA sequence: TGTGCCAGCAGACCCGGACTAGCGGTGGAGACCCAGTACTTC. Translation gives CASRPGLAVETQYF.

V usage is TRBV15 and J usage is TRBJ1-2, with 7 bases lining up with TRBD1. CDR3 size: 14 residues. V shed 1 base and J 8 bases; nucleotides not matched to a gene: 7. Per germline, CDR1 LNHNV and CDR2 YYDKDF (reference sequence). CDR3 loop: CATSRGQGHGGYTF. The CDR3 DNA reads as TGTGCCACCAGCAGAGGACAGGGTCATGGGGGCTACACCTTC.

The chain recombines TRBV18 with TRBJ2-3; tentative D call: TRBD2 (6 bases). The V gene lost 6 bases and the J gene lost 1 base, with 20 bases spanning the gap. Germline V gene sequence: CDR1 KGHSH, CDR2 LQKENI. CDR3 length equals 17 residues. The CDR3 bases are TGTGCCAGCTCTCTGAGGGACTCCGAGGGAGGCACAGATACGCAGTATTTT. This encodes CASSLRDSEGGTDTQYF.

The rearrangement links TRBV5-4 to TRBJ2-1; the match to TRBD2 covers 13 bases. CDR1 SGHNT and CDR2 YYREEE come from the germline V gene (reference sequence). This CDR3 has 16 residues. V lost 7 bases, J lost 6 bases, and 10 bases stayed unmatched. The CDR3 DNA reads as TGTGCCAGCGGCATACTAGCGGGAGGGCCTCGCAATGAGCAGTTCTTC. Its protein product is CASGILAGGPRNEQFF.

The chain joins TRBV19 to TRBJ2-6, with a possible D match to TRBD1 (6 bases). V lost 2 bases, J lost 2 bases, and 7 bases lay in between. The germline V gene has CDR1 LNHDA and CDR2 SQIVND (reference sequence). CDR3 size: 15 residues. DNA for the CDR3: TGTGCCAGTAGTATATCAGGGGCTGGGGCCAACGTCCTGACTTTC. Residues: CASSISGAGANVLTF. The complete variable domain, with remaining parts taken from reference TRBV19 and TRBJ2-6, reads DGGITQSPKYLFRKEGQNVTLSCEQNLNHDAMYWYRQDPGQGLRLIYYSQIVNDFQKGDIAEGYSVSREKKESFPLTVTSAQKNPTAFYLCASSISGAGANVLTFGAGSRLTVL.